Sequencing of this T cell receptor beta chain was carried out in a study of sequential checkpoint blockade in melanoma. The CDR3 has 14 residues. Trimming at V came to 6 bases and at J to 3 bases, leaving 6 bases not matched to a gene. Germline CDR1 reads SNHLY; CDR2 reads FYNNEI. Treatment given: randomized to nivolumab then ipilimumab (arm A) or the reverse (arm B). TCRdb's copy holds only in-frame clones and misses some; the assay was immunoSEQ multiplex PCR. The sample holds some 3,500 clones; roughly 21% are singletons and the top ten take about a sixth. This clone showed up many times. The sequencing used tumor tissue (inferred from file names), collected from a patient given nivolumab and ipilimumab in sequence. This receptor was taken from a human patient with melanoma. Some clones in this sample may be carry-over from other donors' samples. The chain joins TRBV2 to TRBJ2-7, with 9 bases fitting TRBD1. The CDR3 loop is CASSPRDRVYEQYF. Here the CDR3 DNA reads TGTGCCAGCAGCCCACGGGACAGGGTCTACGAGCAGTACTTC.